The clone carrying this T cell receptor (beta chain) was detected only a few times. No antigen is known for it. The PCR used 60 Vbeta and 13 Jbeta primers. Method: immunoSEQ multiplex PCR; TCRdb's copy keeps in-frame clones and lacks some. The repertoire holds roughly 250,000 clones, with roughly two thirds as singletons. The sample belongs to a study of cytomegalovirus exposure and HLA in healthy donors. Study-level findings and limits: Analyzed later, most CMV-associated TCR beta chains appeared HLA-restricted. Indistinguishable V segments, including TRBV6-2 and TRBV6-3, were excluded.

Trimming took 5 bases from V and 1 from J, leaving 8 bases between them. Germline CDR1 and CDR2: MNHEY and SVGAGI. This CDR3 comprises 13 residues. These donors counted as nominally healthy when sampled, but unrecorded immune exposures were likely. J is TRBJ1-1 and V is TRBV6-5; no firm D call. This clonotype was sampled from a female donor in good health and CMV-seronegative. Sequenced: PBMCs. In DNA, the CDR3 is TGTGCCAGCAGTACTCACAGGAACACTGAAGCTTTCTTT. It translates to CASSTHRNTEAFF.